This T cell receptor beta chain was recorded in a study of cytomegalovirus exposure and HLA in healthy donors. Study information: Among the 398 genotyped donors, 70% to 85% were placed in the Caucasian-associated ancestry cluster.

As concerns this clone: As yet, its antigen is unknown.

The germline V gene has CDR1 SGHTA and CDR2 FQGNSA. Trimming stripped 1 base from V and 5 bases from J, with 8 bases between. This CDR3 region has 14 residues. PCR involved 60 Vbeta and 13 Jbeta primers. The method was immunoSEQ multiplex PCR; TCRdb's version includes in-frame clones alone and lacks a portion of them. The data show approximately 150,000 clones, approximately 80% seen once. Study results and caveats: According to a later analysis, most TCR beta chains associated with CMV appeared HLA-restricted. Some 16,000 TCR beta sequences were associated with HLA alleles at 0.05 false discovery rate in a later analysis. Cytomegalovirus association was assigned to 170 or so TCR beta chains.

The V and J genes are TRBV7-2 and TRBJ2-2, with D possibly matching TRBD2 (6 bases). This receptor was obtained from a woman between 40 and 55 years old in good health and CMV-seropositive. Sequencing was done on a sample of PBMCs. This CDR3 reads CASSLGRGTGELFF. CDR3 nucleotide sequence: TGTGCCAGCAGCTTAGGCCGGGGGACCGGGGAGCTGTTTTTT.